This TCR beta chain was recovered during a study of cytomegalovirus exposure and HLA in healthy donors. Study-level background: Researchers previously reported finding just under 120 million unique TCR beta sequences from approximately 200 million T cells. Early release data held roughly 90 million unique TCRs from HLA-typed donors. Whole-study results and caveats: The study labeled around 160 TCR beta chains cytomegalovirus-associated.

The PCR was carried out with 60 Vbeta primers and 13 Jbeta primers. TCRdb keeps only in-frame clones here, not all; method: immunoSEQ multiplex PCR. The sample records about 130,000 clones, 83% being singletons. Germline CDR1 reads GTSNPN; CDR2 reads SVGIG (reference sequence). The CDR3 sequence is 12 residues long. Trimming cost V 4 bases and J 2 bases, with 8 bases left between them. With respect to this clone: Its antigen is not identified. The same CDR3 arises from other DNA sequences in this sample as well.

This clonotype was obtained from a woman aged 40 to 55 in good health and CMV-seropositive. Sequencing was performed on PBMCs. The rearrangement joins TRBV30 to TRBJ2-5; possible D gene TRBD2, 5 bases. CDR3 nucleotide sequence: TGTGCCTGGACAAGCGGACAAGAGACCCAGTACTTC. This encodes CAWTSGQETQYF.